Listed here are 8 T cell receptor beta chains from one sample, sequenced in a study of blood T cell repertoires in COVID-19. The repertoire was sequenced with immunoSEQ multiplex PCR; TCRdb's copy has only in-frame clones and lacks some. Among roughly 330,000 clones listed, around 87% were seen once. Material for sequencing was PBMCs or T cells enriched from blood (not recorded which). These receptors were obtained from a young woman who had recovered from COVID-19.

V is TRBV11-2 and J is TRBJ2-5, with a tentative D call TRBD2 (5 bases). V was pared by 0 bases and J by 7 bases, with 12 bases between. Germline CDR1 reads SGHAT; CDR2 reads FQNNGV. This CDR3 is 14 amino acids long. The CDR3 DNA is TGTGCCAGCAGCTTAGATCCGGGGTGGGCGACCCAGTACTTC. This translates into CASSLDPGWATQYF.

This clone was recorded once. The chain combines TRBV11-1 with TRBJ2-5; 9 bases fit TRBD2. The V gene end was trimmed by 5 bases and the J gene end by 0 bases; junction bases not matched to a gene: 7. This CDR3 spans 16 amino acids. Germline-derived CDR1 and CDR2 are SGHAT and FQDESV (reference sequence). The CDR3 loop reads CASSRRTSAYQETQYF. The CDR3, as DNA: TGTGCCAGCAGCAGACGGACTAGCGCGTACCAAGAGACCCAGTACTTC.

The rearrangement uses TRBV4-2 and TRBJ1-4; 8 positions match TRBD1. The CDR3 is made up of 15 amino acids. Looked up from germline, CDR1 is LGHNA and CDR2 is YNFKEQ. The ends lost 5 bases at V and 7 bases at J; junction bases unmatched: 9. CDR3 residues: CASSGFRTGIEKLFF. The CDR3 DNA reads as TGTGCCAGCAGCGGGTTTCGGACAGGGATTGAAAAACTGTTTTTT.

The rearrangement uses TRBV7-8 and TRBJ2-2; possible D gene TRBD2, 5 bases. The germline V gene has CDR1 SGHVS and CDR2 FQNEAQ. The CDR3 has 14 amino acids. With 1 base removed from V and 5 bases from J, the gap between germline ends came to 8 bases. The CDR3 here is CASSLVWETGELFF. CDR3 bases: TGTGCCAGCAGCTTAGTTTGGGAGACCGGGGAGCTGTTTTTT.

This chain joins TRBV18 and TRBJ2-1; 7 bases line up with TRBD1. This CDR3 is built from 16 residues. CDR1 and CDR2 (germline): KGHSH, LQKENI. V dropped 3 bases and J dropped 9; count of bases not matched to a gene: 14. In nucleotides, the CDR3 is TGTGCCAGCTCACCGGCGACAGGGCCTTTCGGCGGTGAGCAGTTCTTC. Amino acids: CASSPATGPFGGEQFF.

A single count supports this clone. The J gene is TRBJ1-6, the V gene TRBV19; D uncertain. V lost 7 bases and J 7 bases, leaving 11 bases between the germline ends. CDR1 and CDR2 from the germline V gene are LNHDA and SQIVND (reference sequence). This CDR3 is 13 amino acids long. The CDR3 protein is CASMRDLNSPLHF. In DNA, the CDR3 is TGTGCCAGTATGAGGGATCTGAATTCACCCCTCCACTTT.

The chain couples TRBV6-5 to TRBJ1-5, with TRBD1 matching 9 bases. The V and J ends lost 6 bases and 6 bases, in that order; junction bases with no gene match: 6. Germline CDR1 and CDR2: MNHEY and SVGAGI. The length of the CDR3 is 14 residues. The CDR3 protein is CASRPGQGSQPQHF. The DNA of the CDR3 is TGTGCCAGCAGACCAGGACAGGGGAGTCAGCCCCAGCATTTT.

The CDR3 is CASSVRDRGSGNTIYF. The CDR3 DNA sequence: TGTGCCAGTAGTGTCCGGGACAGGGGCTCTGGAAACACCATATATTTT. The chain joins TRBV19 to TRBJ1-3; 10 bases are a match to TRBD1. This CDR3 is built from 16 residues. Losses at the gene ends were 5 bases for V and 0 bases for J; bases not matched to a gene: 4. Per the germline V gene, CDR1 is LNHDA and CDR2 is SQIVND (reference sequence).